This is a list of T cell receptor beta chains from one sample in a study of long-term antiretroviral therapy in people with HIV. Some clones are missing from TCRdb's copy, which holds only in-frame ones; the method was immunoSEQ multiplex PCR. The sample carries tens of thousands of clones, under 90% recorded once. Sample: unsorted PBMCs, taken 0.8 years after starting antiretroviral therapy. These TCRs come from a woman aged 18-30 years with HIV. The CDR3 runs from the conserved cysteine through the conserved F or W. The order of the fields is clone size, J gene, D gene, V gene, CDR3 DNA, CDR3 protein. The D gene is left open where the match is weak. The listing skips clone size in some rows; elsewhere it reads once, few, many or a size class.

size: -
J: TRBJ1-5
D: -
V: TRBV28
DNA: TGTGCCAGCAGTTTGCCGATCCCCACGATCGGTCAGCCCCAGCATTTT
CDR3: CASSLPIPTIGQPQHF

size: once
J: TRBJ1-4
D: -
V: TRBV18
DNA: TGTGCCAGCTCAGAGGGTAGAAGCAATGAAAAACTGTTTTTT
CDR3: CASSEGRSNEKLFF

size: -
J: TRBJ1-1
D: -
V: TRBV6-4
DNA: TGTGCCAGCAGTAGCTCGGCGAGGGACACTGAAGCTTTCTTT
CDR3: CASSSSARDTEAFF

size: -
J: TRBJ2-7
D: -
V: TRBV7-2
DNA: TGTGCCAGTGGGGAGGTCTTCGAGCAGTACTTC
CDR3: CASGEVFEQYF

size: -
J: TRBJ2-7
D: TRBD2
V: TRBV27
DNA: TGTGCCAGCAGTTTATCGGGGGGGAACTACGAGCAGTACTTC
CDR3: CASSLSGGNYEQYF

size: -
J: TRBJ2-3
D: -
V: TRBV7-6
DNA: TGTGCCAGCACTCCAGGAAGGGAGTGGATTAGCGGCACAGATACGCAGTATTTT
CDR3: CASTPGREWISGTDTQYF

size: -
J: TRBJ1-1
D: -
V: TRBV6-5
DNA: TGTGCCAGCAGCAAAACAGCGAACACTGAAGCTTTCTTT
CDR3: CASSKTANTEAFF

size: -
J: TRBJ1-1
D: -
V: TRBV5-4
DNA: TGTGCCAGCAGCCCGCCGGGACGGATGATAATGAACACTGAAGCTTTCTTT
CDR3: CASSPPGRMIMNTEAFF

size: -
J: TRBJ2-7
D: TRBD2
V: TRBV11-1
DNA: TGTGCCAGCAGCTTACGTGAAGCGGGAATTTTCTATCACGAGCAGTACTTC
CDR3: CASSLREAGIFYHEQYF

size: -
J: TRBJ2-2
D: -
V: TRBV29-1
DNA: TGCAGCGTTGGGGAGAACACCGGGGAGCTGTTTTTT
CDR3: CSVGENTGELFF

size: -
J: TRBJ2-7
D: -
V: TRBV28
DNA: TGTGCCAGCAGTACGACAGATATACGTCTCGAGCAGTACTTC
CDR3: CASSTTDIRLEQYF